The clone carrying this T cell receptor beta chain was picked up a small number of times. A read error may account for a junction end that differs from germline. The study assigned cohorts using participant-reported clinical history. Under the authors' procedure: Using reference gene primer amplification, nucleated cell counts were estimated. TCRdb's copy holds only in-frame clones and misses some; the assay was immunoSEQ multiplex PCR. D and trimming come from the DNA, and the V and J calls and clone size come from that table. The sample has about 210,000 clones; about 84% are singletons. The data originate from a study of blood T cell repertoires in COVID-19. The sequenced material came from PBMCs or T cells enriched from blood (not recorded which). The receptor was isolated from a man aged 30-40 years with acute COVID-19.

The CDR3 reads CASSTDRNTKAFF. The CDR3 DNA is TGTGCCAGCAGCACGGACAGGAACACTAAAGCTTTCTTT. The chain employs TRBV7-3 and TRBJ1-1; 7 nucleotides align to TRBD1. CDR3 size: 13 residues. Germline loops: CDR1 SGHTA, CDR2 FQGTGA.